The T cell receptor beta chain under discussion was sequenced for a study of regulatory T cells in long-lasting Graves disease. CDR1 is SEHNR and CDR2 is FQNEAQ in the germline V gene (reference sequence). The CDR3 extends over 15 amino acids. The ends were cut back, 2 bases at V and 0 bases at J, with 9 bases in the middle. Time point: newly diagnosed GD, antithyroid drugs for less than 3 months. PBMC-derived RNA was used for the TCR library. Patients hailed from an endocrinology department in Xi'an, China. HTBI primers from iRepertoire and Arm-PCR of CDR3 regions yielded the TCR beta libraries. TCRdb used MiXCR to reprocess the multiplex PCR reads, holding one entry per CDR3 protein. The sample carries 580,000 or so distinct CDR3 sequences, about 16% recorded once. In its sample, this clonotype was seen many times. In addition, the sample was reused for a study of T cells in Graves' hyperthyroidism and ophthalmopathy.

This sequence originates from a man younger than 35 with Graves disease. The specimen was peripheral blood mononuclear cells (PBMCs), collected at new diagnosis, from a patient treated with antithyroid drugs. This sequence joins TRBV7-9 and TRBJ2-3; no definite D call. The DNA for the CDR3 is TGTGCCAGCAGCTTAACCTACCTCAGCACAGATACGCAGTATTTT. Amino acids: CASSLTYLSTDTQYF.